This T cell receptor (beta chain) derives from a study of T cells after yellow fever vaccination. Points from the study as a whole: Weaker overall, the secondary response nonetheless peaked faster (day 5 versus 15). Clonotypes found in both CD4 and CD8 compartments made up a small share. The study noted that FACS-sorted repertoires could contain abundant clonotypes contaminating from the bulk population. A large majority of primary-vaccination clones showed up again after the booster (approximately 96% CD4, 75% to 90% CD8).

This clonotype came up many times. The antigen is not known. Germline-derived CDR1 and CDR2 are WNHNN and SYGVQD (reference sequence). The V end was cut by 0 bases, the J end by 6 bases, with 19 bases between. The CDR3 is made up of 17 amino acids. TCRdb re-derived calls from the 5' RACE reads in MiXCR, one entry per CDR3 protein. The sample contains under 300,000 distinct CDR3 sequences, more than 6.5% of which appear only once. V is TRBV10-1 and J is TRBJ2-3, with a possible D match to TRBD2 (5 bases). Material: CD4+ T cells sorted from PBMCs, obtained on the day of the yellow fever booster vaccination. The source of this sequence is a man younger than 40 who received the YFV17D yellow fever vaccine. In nucleotides, the CDR3 is TGCGCCAGCAGTGAGTCCGCTCTCTCTAGCATGCCGGATACGCAGTATTTT. It yields the protein CASSESALSSMPDTQYF.